These 17 T cell receptor beta chains were sequenced from one sample in a study of T cell repertoires in cytomegalovirus infection. From the reads, TCRdb called clonotypes with MiXCR, one entry per CDR3 protein. The sample includes a few hundred thousand distinct CDR3 sequences, under 45% of them seen just once. These receptors lack a known antigen. The sample in question was cultured PBMCs, obtained from culture after CMV antigen stimulation. These receptors were taken from a human donor in good health (CMV status not recorded). Some clones in this sample may be carry-over from other donors' samples.

The DNA of the CDR3 is TGTGCCAGCAGTTCCAACAGGGGGCTCTATGAGCAGTTCTTC. This translates into CASSSNRGLYEQFF. The rearrangement joins TRBV12-3 or TRBV12-4 to TRBJ2-1; 9 positions match TRBD1. The V segment lost 4 bases and the J segment 8 bases; nucleotides outside the gene matches: 6. This CDR3 region has 14 residues.

This clonotype was detected only a few times. The V gene is TRBV10-3, the J gene TRBJ2-7; the D is unclear. V gave up 5 bases and J gave up 4 bases, with 12 bases separating them. Germline V gene sequence: CDR1 ENHRY, CDR2 SYGVKD. The CDR3 loop spans 13 amino acids. The CDR3 DNA reads as TGTGCCATCAGTCCTAAGGCAGCTTACGAGCAGTACTTC. It translates to CAISPKAAYEQYF.

The chain combines TRBV10-3 with TRBJ2-1, with 7 nucleotides matching TRBD1. Trimming removed 6 bases from V and 7 bases from J; junction bases left unmatched: 9. Germline V gene sequence: CDR1 ENHRY, CDR2 SYGVKD. There are 14 residues in the CDR3. The CDR3 DNA reads as TGTGCCATCAGGGGTGGGACAGCAGTGAATGAGCAGTTCTTC. Translation: CAIRGGTAVNEQFF.

The chain is built from TRBV7-9 and TRBJ2-3; 10 nucleotides align to TRBD2. Germline lookup yields CDR1 SEHNR and CDR2 FQNEAQ (reference sequence). The CDR3 loop spans 13 amino acids. V shed 8 bases, J shed 5 bases, and the junction held 4 bases outside the gene matches. Written as DNA, the CDR3 is TGTGCCAGCGGTTTAGCGGGGGGAGATACGCAGTATTTT. It translates to CASGLAGGDTQYF.

This clonotype was seen many times. The chain combines TRBV7-2 with TRBJ2-7; tentative D call: TRBD2 (6 bases). Trimming shortened V by 5 bases and J by 6 bases, and 17 bases separated the two germline ends. Germline V lookup: CDR1 SGHTA, CDR2 FQGNSA. The length of the CDR3 is 14 residues. In nucleotides, the CDR3 is TGTGCCAGCAGCCTAAGGAGGGCCGGTGTCGAGCAGTACTTC. Translating it yields CASSLRRAGVEQYF.

This clonotype has only a few counts. The rearrangement uses TRBV4-3 and TRBJ1-2; 12 nucleotides align to TRBD1. The CDR3 runs to 14 residues. V trimming: 1 base; J trimming: 8 bases; junction bases outside the gene matches: 2. Germline lookup yields CDR1 LGHNA and CDR2 YSLEER. CDR3 residues: CASSQVGTGGGYTF. CDR3 coding DNA: TGCGCCAGCAGCCAAGTCGGGACAGGGGGCGGCTACACCTTC.

This chain uses TRBV2 with TRBJ2-1; no definite D call. Deletions cut 10 bases from V and 2 bases from J, with 21 bases between. CDR1 SNHLY and CDR2 FYNNEI come from the germline V gene. CDR3 size: 16 residues. The CDR3 sequence is CANPHTEVFTYNEQFF. The CDR3 bases are TGTGCCAACCCGCACACCGAAGTTTTTACCTACAATGAGCAGTTCTTC.

Here the CDR3 DNA reads TGTGCCAGCATACAACAGGGAAACACTGAAGCTTTCTTT. As protein: CASIQQGNTEAFF. The chain joins TRBV12-3 or TRBV12-4 to TRBJ1-1; tentatively, D is TRBD1 (6 bases). V lost 7 bases and J lost 2, with 11 bases in between. The CDR3 is 13 amino acids.

This chain joins TRBV23-1 and TRBJ2-7; 8 bases match TRBD1. Being an ORF, TRBV23-1 has a function that is uncertain. The CDR3 is 17 residues long. V was clipped by 3 bases and J by 5 bases; unmatched bases: 15. As DNA, the CDR3 is TGCGCCAGCAGTCAGTCTCCGCCGGGACAGGCTGTCCACGAGCAGTACTTC. Its protein is CASSQSPPGQAVHEQYF.

The gene calls are TRBV20-1 and TRBJ2-3; either TRBD1 or TRBD2 may fit D (6 bases each). V gave up 0 bases and J gave up 3 bases, with 13 bases separating them. The CDR3 covers 15 residues. Germline loops: CDR1 DFQATT, CDR2 SNEGSKA (reference sequence). CDR3 DNA: TGCAGTGCTAGAGAGCCCAGGGGAGGAACAGATACGCAGTATTTT. Translated: CSAREPRGGTDTQYF.

The rearrangement joins TRBV12-3 or TRBV12-4 to TRBJ2-3; the match to TRBD2 covers 9 bases. The CDR3 sequence is 15 residues long. After removal of 5 bases from V and 7 bases from J, the junction contained 10 bases not matched to a gene. The CDR3 reads CASSPRLADRHTQYF. CDR3 coding DNA: TGTGCCAGCAGTCCCCGACTAGCGGATAGGCATACGCAGTATTTT.

The genes are TRBV10-3 and TRBJ1-5; D possibly corresponds to TRBD1 (5 bases). V was cut by 0 bases and J by 7 bases, with 13 bases left in between. CDR1 is ENHRY and CDR2 is SYGVKD in the germline V gene. This CDR3 comprises 15 residues. CDR3 nucleotides: TGTGCCATCAGTGAGTCTAAAGGGGAAGGGCAGCCCCAGCATTTT. Translating it yields CAISESKGEGQPQHF.

The CDR3 DNA reads as TGTGCCAGCAGTTTCAAGGCAACTAATGAAAAACTGTTTTTT. It codes for CASSFKATNEKLFF. The chain is built from TRBV12-3 or TRBV12-4 and TRBJ1-4; no reliable D call. The germline V and J ends were trimmed by 3 bases and 0 bases, with 5 bases remaining between them. The CDR3 runs 14 residues.

This clonotype was found many times. The V call is TRBV7-2, the J call TRBJ1-5; no definite D call. The CDR3 spans 13 residues. Between the trimmed V and J ends, which lost 5 bases and 3 bases, there was a span of 8 bases. Germline CDR1 is SGHTA and CDR2 is FQGNSA. CDR3 DNA sequence: TGTGCCAGCAGCCAAGACAACAATCAGCCCCAGCATTTT. Encoded protein: CASSQDNNQPQHF.

The rearrangement uses TRBV12-5 and TRBJ2-5; D assignment may be TRBD1 or TRBD2 (6 bases each). The V gene's germline CDR1 is LGHNT and CDR2 FRNRAP. V shed 7 bases and J shed 5 bases, with 14 bases lying between them. The CDR3 spans 13 residues. DNA for the CDR3: TGTGCTAGTGACGAACAGGGAGGCGAGACCCAGTACTTC. It encodes CASDEQGGETQYF.

V usage is TRBV7-8 and J usage is TRBJ2-7; D possibly corresponds to TRBD1 (6 bases). The CDR3 runs to 15 residues. CDR1 SGHVS and CDR2 FQNEAQ come from the germline V gene. Between the trimmed V and J ends, which lost 5 bases and 4 bases, there was a span of 18 bases. CDR3 protein: CASSPTSGQSYEQYF. In nucleotides, the CDR3 is TGTGCCAGCAGCCCCACGAGCGGACAGTCGTACGAGCAGTACTTC.

This clonotype was recorded a few times. The V and J genes are TRBV24-1 and TRBJ2-5; no definite D call. This CDR3 comprises 15 residues. Germline-derived CDR1 and CDR2 are KGHDR and SFDVKD. V was trimmed by 3 bases and J by 0 bases, leaving 10 bases between them. The CDR3 DNA sequence: TGTGCCACCAGTGATACGGACCGGTACCAAGAGACCCAGTACTTC. Protein: CATSDTDRYQETQYF.